The 8 T cell receptor beta chains below all came from one sample that was sequenced in a study of memory CD4+ T cells and cytomegalovirus serostatus. TCRdb keeps only in-frame clones here, not all; method: immunoSEQ multiplex PCR. The data contain over 50,000 clones, 80% to 85% of them singletons. The sort gate was single viable CD3+CD4+CD8-CD45RO+ cells for memory CD4+ T cells. The sequencing input was memory CD4+ T cells from blood. These receptors were collected from an adult in good health and CMV-seronegative.

This rearrangement joins TRBV10-1 to TRBJ2-3, with 9 bases that match TRBD2. CDR1 and CDR2 (germline): WNHNN, SYGVQD (reference sequence). The CDR3 loop spans 17 amino acids. Losses at the gene ends were 5 bases for V and 0 bases for J; bases not matched to a gene: 9. The CDR3 loop reads CASSRSSLAGSTDTQYF. CDR3 nucleotides: TGCGCCAGCAGTCGTTCCTCCCTAGCGGGGAGCACAGATACGCAGTATTTT.

This chain joins TRBV5-1 and TRBJ2-3, with TRBD2 matching over 7 bases. CDR1 SGHRS and CDR2 YFSETQ come from the germline V gene. CDR3 length: 16 residues. V dropped 2 bases and J dropped 5; count of bases not matched to a gene: 11. In DNA form, the CDR3 reads TGCGCCAGCAGCTTAATCCGTGCGGGAGCGGGAGATACGCAGTATTTT. Protein sequence: CASSLIRAGAGDTQYF.

The chain has TRBV19 and TRBJ1-2, with D perhaps TRBD1 (5 bases). CDR1 is LNHDA, CDR2 SQIVND, per germline (reference sequence). The length of the CDR3 is 15 residues. The V end lost 7 bases, the J end lost 4 bases, and 19 bases lay between the germline ends. CDR3 bases: TGTGCCAGTACCCCCGGGACTACGGGGTCCTATGGCTACACCTTC. Translation: CASTPGTTGSYGYTF.

CDR3 nucleotide sequence: TGTGCCAGTAGTATTTTCGGACAGATTTACTATGGCTACACCTTC. Translated, it gives CASSIFGQIYYGYTF. This chain joins TRBV19 and TRBJ1-2, with D possibly matching TRBD1 (6 bases). The CDR3 runs to 15 residues. The ends were cut back, 3 bases at V and 3 bases at J, with 14 bases in the middle. From germline, CDR1 is LNHDA and CDR2 SQIVND (reference sequence).

The rearrangement links TRBV19 to TRBJ1-1; no reliable D call. Germline lookup yields CDR1 LNHDA and CDR2 SQIVND (reference sequence). There are 14 residues in the CDR3. V was trimmed by 5 bases and J by 5 bases, leaving 15 bases between them. CDR3 nucleotide sequence: TGTGCCAGTAGTCGATCCCCGGTTCAGACTGAAGCTTTCTTT. It is translated as CASSRSPVQTEAFF.

V is TRBV30 and J is TRBJ2-7, with 11 bases identical to TRBD2. Germline V gene sequence: CDR1 GTSNPN, CDR2 SVGIG (reference sequence). This CDR3 is 15 amino acids long. The junction had 10 bases not matched to a gene; V was cut back by 3 bases and J by 6 bases. Here the CDR3 DNA reads TGTGCCTGGAGAAGTCTAGCGGGGGGCACCTCCGAGCAGTACTTC. Its translation: CAWRSLAGGTSEQYF.

The chain couples TRBV27 to TRBJ2-4; D perhaps matches TRBD2 (5 bases). CDR1 and CDR2 from the germline V gene are MNHEY and SMNVEV (reference sequence). V shed 5 bases and J shed 1 base, with 12 bases lying between them. This CDR3 has 15 residues. The CDR3 is CASSQAGGAKNIQYF. The DNA for the CDR3 is TGTGCCAGCAGTCAGGCGGGTGGCGCCAAAAACATTCAGTACTTC.

The chain links TRBV30 to TRBJ2-4; TRBD2 matches 14 bases. V dropped 2 bases and J dropped 9; count of bases not matched to a gene: 6. The CDR3 sequence is 15 residues long. CDR1 GTSNPN and CDR2 SVGIG come from the germline V gene (reference sequence). The CDR3 loop reads CAWSPTSGRARIQYF. CDR3 sequence (DNA): TGTGCCTGGAGTCCGACTAGCGGGAGGGCCCGCATTCAGTACTTC.